This TCR beta chain was captured by sequencing in a study of OX40 agonist ivuxolimab in advanced cancers. About the study: It was ivuxolimab, an agonistic anti-OX40 (CD134) antibody, that patients were treated with. Patients in dose escalation had liver, melanoma, kidney or head and neck cancers. The dose-escalation cohort was around 83% male, with a mean age of around 60 years, ranging about 23 to 90. General observations from the study: With doses of 0.1-3.0 mg/kg, partial responders showed among the lowest clonal expansion.

Concerning this clone itself: The target antigen is unknown.

CDR3 length: 16 residues. CDR1 MNHNS and CDR2 SASEGT come from the germline V gene. Trimming took off 0 bases at V and 1 base at J, with 13 bases between the two ends. TCRdb keeps only in-frame clones here, not all; method: immunoSEQ multiplex PCR. The sample lists around 35,000 clones, approximately 81% occurring once. The chain is built from TRBV6-1 and TRBJ2-7; possibly TRBD1 for D (5 bases). The receptor was derived from an adult with an advanced solid tumor such as melanoma, head and neck, liver or kidney cancer. The specimen comprised CD4+ or CD8+ T cells sorted from blood, sampled in a trial of the OX40 agonist ivuxolimab. CDR3 DNA sequence: TGTGCCAGCAGTGAAGCGGGCAGGGTAGAGTCCTACGAGCAGTACTTC. It specifies CASSEAGRVESYEQYF.